This T cell receptor beta chain originates from a study of blood T cell repertoires in COVID-19. Study in general: Cohort 3 recovered donors had two negative PCRs, clearance, or symptom resolution. Spain, Italy and the United States supplied samples that represented acute and convalescent COVID-19.

In the original analysis: How many nucleated cells were present was estimated from reference gene primer amplification. Some clones are missing from TCRdb's copy, which holds only in-frame ones; the method was immunoSEQ multiplex PCR. The V and J calls and the clone size are those of that table, but D and trimming were determined from the DNA. The data show around 300,000 clones, with approximately 90% seen just once and 2% to 2.5% held by the top ten. Clinical history as reported by participants underpinned cohort assignment. The germline CDR1 and CDR2 sequences are WNHNN and SYGVQD (reference sequence). This CDR3 comprises 17 residues. Trimming at V came to 5 bases and at J to 4 bases, leaving 10 bases not matched to a gene.

The specimen was PBMCs or T cells enriched from blood (not recorded which). The chain has TRBV10-1 and TRBJ2-1, with 11 bases fitting TRBD2. The source of this sequence is an older woman in a cohort exposed to, infected with or recovered from COVID-19 (not recorded which). CDR3 sequence reads: CASSRLAGPPMYNEQFF. The CDR3 DNA follows: TGCGCCAGCAGTAGACTAGCGGGGCCACCCATGTACAATGAGCAGTTCTTC.